The TCR beta chain under discussion was sequenced for a study of T cells in Graves' hyperthyroidism and ophthalmopathy. General observations from the study: Before onset, ophthalmopathy was predicted by the model a median 6.5 months earlier. Expanded thyroid clonotypes (above 0.001) were mostly also found in blood.

V shed 1 base and J 4 bases; nucleotides not matched to a gene: 13. CDR3 length: 18 amino acids. CDR1 and CDR2 from the germline V gene are SGHVS and FNYEAQ. Amplified TCR beta CDR3 regions derived from RNA transcripts. HTBI primers were the set used in a first-round RT-PCR of the TCR CDR3. Each CDR3 protein is one row after TCRdb ran MiXCR on the multiplex PCR reads. Of some 300,000 distinct CDR3 sequences in the sample, approximately 18% were seen once. Regarding this clonotype: The antigen remains unidentified.

Criteria for exclusion of patients were uncontrolled infection, other autoimmune disease, pregnancy or lactation. The study based diagnoses on clinical symptoms, serum thyroxine and TRAb, thyroid ultrasound and orbital computed tomography. Sequenced input: blood. V usage is TRBV7-6 and J usage is TRBJ2-5, with TRBD2 matching 9 bases. This TCR derives from a middle-aged man with Graves' ophthalmopathy. CDR3 region: CASSLGGLGGRAGETQYF. Here the CDR3 DNA reads TGTGCCAGCAGCTTAGGGGGACTGGGCGGGAGGGCCGGAGAGACCCAGTACTTC.